This record concerns one T cell receptor (beta chain) sequence. Generated by immunoSEQ multiplex PCR, the TCRdb table keeps only in-frame clones and is missing some. This sample yields approximately 37,000 clones, of which 89% are seen a single time; 36% belongs to the top ten. The CDR3 contains 13 residues. Trimming removed 2 bases at V and 2 bases at J, with 6 bases between. The germline gives CDR1 SGHVS, CDR2 FQNEAQ. Systemic immunosuppression or a history of autoimmune disease excluded patients. The sample comes from a study of OX40 agonist ivuxolimab in advanced cancers. Looking at the study overall: An agonistic anti-OX40 (CD134) antibody, ivuxolimab, was used to treat the patients. Participants, around 80% male, averaged around 64 years of age, ranging from about 23 to 79.

The starting material was CD4+ or CD8+ T cells sorted from blood, obtained in a trial of the OX40 agonist ivuxolimab. This TCR derives from an adult with an advanced solid tumor such as melanoma, head and neck, liver or kidney cancer. This chain joins TRBV7-8 and TRBJ2-5; D unclear. CDR3 DNA: TGTGCCAGCAGCTTAACCCAACAAGAGACCCAGTACTTC. The encoded protein is CASSLTQQETQYF.